These T cell receptor beta chains were read from a single sample in a study of cytomegalovirus exposure and HLA in healthy donors. The repertoire was sequenced with immunoSEQ multiplex PCR; TCRdb's copy has only in-frame clones and lacks some. Among around 200,000 clones, 80% to 85% were seen once, and the ten largest hold roughly 6%. The specimen was PBMCs. The source of these receptors is a man in his forties in good health and CMV-seropositive. Both conserved end residues are part of each CDR3. A D gene is named only where the DNA matches it firmly. A row's size may be missing; if present it is once, few, many or a size class.

V gene: TRBV11-2; J gene: TRBJ2-3; clone size: NA; D gene: TRBD2; CDR3 DNA: TGTGCCAGCAGCTTCCCCAGCGGGGTCACAGATACGCAGTATTTT; CDR3 protein: CASSFPSGVTDTQYF
V gene: TRBV7-2; J gene: TRBJ2-3; clone size: NA; D gene: TRBD2; CDR3 DNA: TGTGCCAGCAGCCTTAGCGGGGTTAGCACAGATACGCAGTATTTT; CDR3 protein: CASSLSGVSTDTQYF
V gene: TRBV28; J gene: TRBJ2-7; clone size: NA; D gene: NA; CDR3 DNA: TGTGCCAGCAGTTCCCTTCCGCGAGCCTACGAGCAGTACTTC; CDR3 protein: CASSSLPRAYEQYF
V gene: TRBV7-6; J gene: TRBJ2-5; clone size: once; D gene: NA; CDR3 DNA: TGTGCCAGCAGCAACCCGGGGGGCGCGACGCACCAAGAGACCCAGTACTTC; CDR3 protein: CASSNPGGATHQETQYF
V gene: TRBV27; J gene: TRBJ1-5; clone size: NA; D gene: TRBD1; CDR3 DNA: TGTGCCAGCACCTCACTAAAGGGACAGGGGATTAATCAGCCCCAGCATTTT; CDR3 protein: CASTSLKGQGINQPQHF
V gene: TRBV5-1; J gene: TRBJ1-4; clone size: NA; D gene: NA; CDR3 DNA: TGCGCCAGCAGCTTAGGTGGGCCCGAAAAACTGTTTTTT; CDR3 protein: CASSLGGPEKLFF
V gene: TRBV4-3; J gene: TRBJ2-7; clone size: once; D gene: NA; CDR3 DNA: TGCGCCAGCAGCCAAGATCTGGGGCCCGAGCAGTACTTC; CDR3 protein: CASSQDLGPEQYF
V gene: TRBV19; J gene: TRBJ2-1; clone size: NA; D gene: NA; CDR3 DNA: TGTGCCAGTAGTATCGGGGTTGGTGAGCAGTTCTTC; CDR3 protein: CASSIGVGEQFF
V gene: TRBV9; J gene: TRBJ1-5; clone size: NA; D gene: TRBD1; CDR3 DNA: TGTGCCAGCAGCGCGGGACAGGTAGAGCAGCCCCAGCATTTT; CDR3 protein: CASSAGQVEQPQHF
V gene: TRBV29-1; J gene: TRBJ1-4; clone size: NA; D gene: NA; CDR3 DNA: TGCAGCGTGGCTAGGGGTAATGAAAAACTGTTTTTT; CDR3 protein: CSVARGNEKLFF
V gene: TRBV25-1; J gene: TRBJ1-2; clone size: few; D gene: NA; CDR3 DNA: TGTGCCAGCAGTGTAGGGAGCTATGGCTACACCTTC; CDR3 protein: CASSVGSYGYTF
V gene: TRBV6-1; J gene: TRBJ1-6; clone size: NA; D gene: NA; CDR3 DNA: TGTGCCAGCAGTGCAGGCTTGCAGGCCAATTCACCCCTCCACTTT; CDR3 protein: CASSAGLQANSPLHF
V gene: TRBV19; J gene: TRBJ1-1; clone size: once; D gene: NA; CDR3 DNA: TGTGCCAGTACCCTGACCTCTCGGAGACCTGAAGCTTTCTTT; CDR3 protein: CASTLTSRRPEAFF
V gene: TRBV7-2; J gene: TRBJ2-7; clone size: NA; D gene: TRBD1; CDR3 DNA: TGTGCCAGCAGCGCGACAGGGGTTCGTAACTACGAGCAGTACTTC; CDR3 protein: CASSATGVRNYEQYF
V gene: TRBV5-1; J gene: TRBJ2-3; clone size: NA; D gene: TRBD2; CDR3 DNA: TGCGCCAGCAGCTTGGCCAAGCGGGGGGCCACAGATACGCAGTATTTT; CDR3 protein: CASSLAKRGATDTQYF
V gene: TRBV6-5; J gene: TRBJ2-1; clone size: NA; D gene: NA; CDR3 DNA: TGTGCCAGCAGTTACTCTGGCGGGGGCCATTACAATGAGCAGTTCTTC; CDR3 protein: CASSYSGGGHYNEQFF
V gene: TRBV6-1; J gene: TRBJ1-1; clone size: NA; D gene: NA; CDR3 DNA: TGTGCCAGCAGTGAAGTCAGGAACACTGAAGCTTTCTTT; CDR3 protein: CASSEVRNTEAFF
V gene: TRBV27; J gene: TRBJ1-2; clone size: once; D gene: NA; CDR3 DNA: TGTGCCAGCAGTCGGCAGGGGTCGGCTCCCTATGGCTACACCTTC; CDR3 protein: CASSRQGSAPYGYTF
V gene: TRBV7-6; J gene: TRBJ1-2; clone size: NA; D gene: TRBD1; CDR3 DNA: TGTGCCAGCAGCTCCCCGGGACAGGGGGTCTATGGCTACACCTTC; CDR3 protein: CASSSPGQGVYGYTF
V gene: TRBV7-2; J gene: TRBJ1-4; clone size: NA; D gene: NA; CDR3 DNA: TGTGCCAGCAGCTTGCGGAGTTTTAATGAAAAACTGTTTTTT; CDR3 protein: CASSLRSFNEKLFF
V gene: TRBV11-2; J gene: TRBJ2-4; clone size: NA; D gene: NA; CDR3 DNA: TGTGCCAGCACCCCCGGAGGGGCCAGAAACATTCAGTACTTC; CDR3 protein: CASTPGGARNIQYF
V gene: TRBV7-6; J gene: TRBJ2-5; clone size: NA; D gene: TRBD1; CDR3 DNA: TGTGCCAGCAGCTCCAGAACTGAAGGACAGGGGCTATCGAAGACCCAGTACTTC; CDR3 protein: CASSSRTEGQGLSKTQYF
V gene: TRBV29-1; J gene: TRBJ1-6; clone size: few; D gene: TRBD1; CDR3 DNA: TGCAGCGTTGTATTAACAGGGGATTCACCCCTCCACTTT; CDR3 protein: CSVVLTGDSPLHF
V gene: TRBV19; J gene: TRBJ2-5; clone size: NA; D gene: NA; CDR3 DNA: TGTGCCAGTAGTATACAGGGTCCCGAGACCCAGTACTTC; CDR3 protein: CASSIQGPETQYF
V gene: TRBV5-1; J gene: TRBJ2-3; clone size: NA; D gene: NA; CDR3 DNA: TGCGCCAGCAGCCGCCACGGGGGTGAGGTCCCAGATACGCAGTATTTT; CDR3 protein: CASSRHGGEVPDTQYF
V gene: TRBV21-1; J gene: TRBJ1-2; clone size: NA; D gene: NA; CDR3 DNA: TGTGCCAGCAGCAACGCTAGTCCAGGGTACGACTATGGCTACACCTTC; CDR3 protein: CASSNASPGYDYGYTF
V gene: TRBV10-3; J gene: TRBJ1-4; clone size: few; D gene: NA; CDR3 DNA: TGTGCCAGCGGACTTCGGGAAAAACTGTTTTTT; CDR3 protein: CASGLREKLFF
V gene: TRBV6-6; J gene: TRBJ1-2; clone size: NA; D gene: TRBD1; CDR3 DNA: TGTGCCAGCAGTTACTCGAGTGCAGGGGGAAGTGGCTACACCTTC; CDR3 protein: CASSYSSAGGSGYTF
V gene: TRBV7-9; J gene: TRBJ1-4; clone size: NA; D gene: NA; CDR3 DNA: TGTGCCAGCAGCTTAGCGGGGGGAAGTAATGAAAAACTGTTTTTT; CDR3 protein: CASSLAGGSNEKLFF
V gene: TRBV6-1; J gene: TRBJ1-2; clone size: NA; D gene: NA; CDR3 DNA: TGTGCCAGCAGTGGCAGGGGCGACTATGGCTACACCTTC; CDR3 protein: CASSGRGDYGYTF
V gene: TRBV19; J gene: TRBJ2-3; clone size: NA; D gene: NA; CDR3 DNA: TGTGCCAGTAGGCCCCGACAGCCGAGCACAGATACGCAGTATTTT; CDR3 protein: CASRPRQPSTDTQYF
V gene: TRBV7-2; J gene: TRBJ2-1; clone size: NA; D gene: NA; CDR3 DNA: TGTGCCAGCAGCTTGGACAGCAGGGGCTACTACAATGAGCAGTTCTTC; CDR3 protein: CASSLDSRGYYNEQFF
V gene: TRBV28; J gene: TRBJ2-1; clone size: NA; D gene: NA; CDR3 DNA: TGTGCCAGCAGTTTAATCGGAGGGGACAATGAGCAGTTCTTC; CDR3 protein: CASSLIGGDNEQFF
V gene: TRBV5-8; J gene: TRBJ2-4; clone size: NA; D gene: TRBD2; CDR3 DNA: TGTGCCAGCAGCTTGGGGACCGGGACTAGCGGAAACATTCAGTACTTC; CDR3 protein: CASSLGTGTSGNIQYF
V gene: TRBV9; J gene: TRBJ2-3; clone size: NA; D gene: TRBD2; CDR3 DNA: TGTGCCAGCAGCGCGGGAGGCCACTATGCGGATACGCAGTATTTT; CDR3 protein: CASSAGGHYADTQYF
V gene: TRBV5-8; J gene: TRBJ1-1; clone size: NA; D gene: TRBD1; CDR3 DNA: TGTGCCAGCAGCTTAGGACAGGGGGCGGCTGAAGCTTTCTTT; CDR3 protein: CASSLGQGAAEAFF
V gene: TRBV2; J gene: TRBJ1-2; clone size: NA; D gene: NA; CDR3 DNA: TGTGCCAGCAGTGAACTACCATTTGGCTACACCTTC; CDR3 protein: CASSELPFGYTF
V gene: TRBV7-2; J gene: TRBJ2-7; clone size: NA; D gene: TRBD1; CDR3 DNA: TGTGCCAGCAGCACAGGGGGCGACTACGAGCAGTACTTC; CDR3 protein: CASSTGGDYEQYF
V gene: TRBV4-1; J gene: TRBJ1-3; clone size: few; D gene: NA; CDR3 DNA: TGCGCCAGCAGCCAAGATCGGGGGGGAAGGGGGGTTGGAAACACCATATATTTT; CDR3 protein: CASSQDRGGRGVGNTIYF
V gene: TRBV9; J gene: TRBJ2-7; clone size: NA; D gene: NA; CDR3 DNA: TGTGCCAGCAGCGTCGAAGGGGGGGTGGGGGACGAGCAGTACTTC; CDR3 protein: CASSVEGGVGDEQYF
V gene: TRBV19; J gene: TRBJ2-4; clone size: NA; D gene: NA; CDR3 DNA: TGTGCCAGCCAAAGTATTGGGGGGACTGAAAACATTCAGTACTTC; CDR3 protein: CASQSIGGTENIQYF
V gene: TRBV2; J gene: TRBJ2-5; clone size: NA; D gene: TRBD2; CDR3 DNA: TGTGCCAGCAGTCTACTAGCGGGGGGAGGTCAAGAGACCCAGTACTTC; CDR3 protein: CASSLLAGGGQETQYF
V gene: TRBV19; J gene: TRBJ1-1; clone size: NA; D gene: NA; CDR3 DNA: TGTGCCAGTAGTATAGTGGCGACAGAGAACACTGAAGCTTTCTTT; CDR3 protein: CASSIVATENTEAFF
V gene: TRBV6-1; J gene: TRBJ2-1; clone size: once; D gene: NA; CDR3 DNA: TGTGCCAGCAGTGGGGGTTTGCCGATAACAGGCAATGAGCAGTTCTTC; CDR3 protein: CASSGGLPITGNEQFF
V gene: TRBV15; J gene: TRBJ1-2; clone size: NA; D gene: NA; CDR3 DNA: TGTGCCACCAGCAGCGCCCAGGGCAGGAGATATGGCTACACCTTC; CDR3 protein: CATSSAQGRRYGYTF
V gene: TRBV30; J gene: TRBJ2-7; clone size: NA; D gene: NA; CDR3 DNA: TGTGCCTGCTGGGGGGGGCCCCCCTACGAGCAGTACTTC; CDR3 protein: CACWGGPPYEQYF
V gene: TRBV9; J gene: TRBJ1-2; clone size: once; D gene: TRBD1; CDR3 DNA: TGTGCCAGCAGCTCCGCGCTTGGCAGGGGGGAAGGCTACACCTTC; CDR3 protein: CASSSALGRGEGYTF
V gene: TRBV7-3; J gene: TRBJ2-3; clone size: NA; D gene: NA; CDR3 DNA: TGTGCCAGCAGCTTCACAGGGGGGGTGGGAGATACGCAGTATTTT; CDR3 protein: CASSFTGGVGDTQYF
V gene: TRBV18; J gene: TRBJ2-7; clone size: NA; D gene: NA; CDR3 DNA: TGTGCCAGCTCCCGTGAGGACAGCGCGACCTACGAGCAGTACTTC; CDR3 protein: CASSREDSATYEQYF
V gene: TRBV28; J gene: TRBJ2-1; clone size: NA; D gene: NA; CDR3 DNA: TGTGCCAGCAGTCTCGACTCCTCCGGGACTCCCAATGAGCAGTTCTTC; CDR3 protein: CASSLDSSGTPNEQFF
V gene: TRBV5-1; J gene: TRBJ1-2; clone size: NA; D gene: TRBD1; CDR3 DNA: TGCGCCAGCAGCTTGAAAGGGGGCGAGTATGGCTACACCTTC; CDR3 protein: CASSLKGGEYGYTF
V gene: TRBV5-1; J gene: TRBJ2-1; clone size: NA; D gene: NA; CDR3 DNA: TGCGCCAGCAGCTTGGTGGCGGGCGCTCTCAATGAGCAGTTCTTC; CDR3 protein: CASSLVAGALNEQFF
V gene: TRBV10-3; J gene: TRBJ2-5; clone size: few; D gene: NA; CDR3 DNA: TGTGCCATCAGTGAGCTCCACAGGGCCCGGGAGACCCAGTACTTC; CDR3 protein: CAISELHRARETQYF
V gene: TRBV5-1; J gene: TRBJ1-1; clone size: NA; D gene: TRBD1; CDR3 DNA: TGCGCCAGCAGCTTGGTCCAGGGGGCGCAAAGTGAAGCTTTCTTT; CDR3 protein: CASSLVQGAQSEAFF
V gene: TRBV7-9; J gene: TRBJ2-7; clone size: NA; D gene: NA; CDR3 DNA: TGTGCCAGCAGCGGGGACACAGTCGAGCAGTACTTC; CDR3 protein: CASSGDTVEQYF
V gene: TRBV5-1; J gene: TRBJ2-3; clone size: once; D gene: NA; CDR3 DNA: TGCGCCAGCAGCTTGGGGGACTTCACAGATACGCAGTATTTT; CDR3 protein: CASSLGDFTDTQYF